This passage covers 12 T cell receptor beta chains from one sample sequenced in a study of brain T cells in children with intractable seizures. Measured with immunoSEQ multiplex PCR; TCRdb has only the in-frame clones, and not every one. The sample lists around 100,000 clones, around 94% occurring once. The sample consisted of peripheral blood, taken at surgery. These receptors came from a boy under three years old with hemimegalencephaly and intractable seizures.

This clone showed up just a few times. The J gene is TRBJ2-7, the V gene TRBV29-1; no reliable D call. Trimming took off 4 bases at V and 3 bases at J, with 10 bases between the two ends. This CDR3 spans 12 amino acids. Germline V gene sequence: CDR1 SQVTM, CDR2 ANQGSEA. CDR3 DNA: TGCAGCGTTGCGGTAGTTAGCTACGAGCAGTACTTC. It translates to CSVAVVSYEQYF.

This rearrangement joins TRBV28 to TRBJ2-7; 13 positions agree with TRBD2. This CDR3 is 17 amino acids long. Germline-derived CDR1 and CDR2 are MDHEN and SYDVKM. With 0 bases clipped from V and 12 bases from J, the junction kept 14 bases outside the gene matches. The CDR3 protein is CASSLWIPIGTSGAWYF. In nucleotides, the CDR3 is TGTGCCAGCAGTTTATGGATTCCTATCGGGACTAGCGGGGCTTGGTACTTC.

The gene calls are TRBV5-4 and TRBJ2-5; tentatively, D is TRBD2 (6 bases). V was cut by 0 bases and J by 2 bases, with 11 bases left in between. Germline V gene lookup returns CDR1 SGHNT and CDR2 YYREEE (reference sequence). CDR3 length: 15 amino acids. CDR3 sequence reads: CASSLVRGRQETQYF. For the CDR3, the DNA is TGTGCCAGCAGCTTGGTACGAGGGAGGCAAGAGACCCAGTACTTC.

This clone was detected once. The chain couples TRBV4-2 to TRBJ2-2; 8 nucleotides line up with TRBD2. The CDR3 length is 16 residues. Trimming took 3 bases from V and 8 from J; bases not matched to a gene: 11. CDR1 and CDR2 from the germline V gene are LGHNA and YNFKEQ. The DNA of the CDR3 is TGTGCCAGCAGCCAGGATATAGCGGGGTGGAGGGGGGAGCTGTTTTTT. It yields the protein CASSQDIAGWRGELFF.

The rearrangement uses TRBV9 and TRBJ1-2; 10 bases fit TRBD1. The ends lost 0 bases at V and 7 bases at J; junction bases unmatched: 3. The CDR3 covers 14 residues. Germline V gene data show CDR1 as SGDLS and CDR2 as YYNGEE. The CDR3 DNA sequence: TGTGCCAGCAGCGTAGCCGGGACAGGGGTTGGCTACACCTTC. It codes for CASSVAGTGVGYTF.

This sequence joins TRBV7-9 and TRBJ2-1, with 16 bases fitting TRBD2. V lost 10 bases to trimming and J lost 0 bases; unmatched junction nucleotides: 6. This CDR3 contains 17 residues. Germline CDR1 and CDR2: SEHNR and FQNEAQ (reference sequence). CDR3 protein: CATKGLAGGSSYNEQFF. The CDR3 region has the DNA TGTGCCACCAAGGGACTAGCGGGAGGGAGCTCCTACAATGAGCAGTTCTTC.

The chain joins TRBV6-5 to TRBJ2-7, with 9 bases matching TRBD2. Germline loops: CDR1 MNHEY, CDR2 SVGAGI. V was clipped by 6 bases and J by 1 base; unmatched bases: 7. The CDR3 is 15 amino acids. Here the CDR3 DNA reads TGTGCCAGCAGCCCACGACTAGCGGATTCCTACGAGCAGTACTTC. Translation: CASSPRLADSYEQYF.

The V call is TRBV5-1, the J call TRBJ1-3; D gene unclear. The CDR3 loop spans 16 amino acids. Germline CDR1 reads SGHRS; CDR2 reads YFSETQ. Trimming shortened V by 4 bases and J by 0 bases, and 14 bases separated the two germline ends. CDR3 sequence reads: CASSRREASSGNTIYF. As DNA, the CDR3 is TGCGCCAGCAGCAGGAGGGAGGCGAGCTCTGGAAACACCATATATTTT. Drawing the rest from reference TRBV5-1 and TRBJ1-3, the complete variable domain is KAGVTQTPRYLIKTRGQQVTLSCSPISGHRSVSWYQQTPGQGLQFLFEYFSETQRNKGNFPGRFSGRQFSNSRSEMNVSTLELGDSALYLCASSRREASSGNTIYFGEGSWLTVV.

The rearrangement uses TRBV4-3 and TRBJ1-4, with D possibly being TRBD1 (5 bases). Trimming left V 4 bases short and J 6 bases short, with 12 bases between. Looked up from germline, CDR1 is LGHNA and CDR2 is YSLEER. This CDR3 contains 14 residues. The CDR3 loop is CASSPAWDDEKLFF. In DNA, the CDR3 is TGCGCCAGCAGCCCAGCGTGGGACGATGAAAAACTGTTTTTT.

This chain joins TRBV28 and TRBJ1-4; possibly TRBD1 for D (6 bases). The CDR3 runs to 13 residues. CDR1 and CDR2 (germline): MDHEN, SYDVKM. The ends were cut back, 5 bases at V and 8 bases at J, with 12 bases in the middle. CDR3 coding DNA: TGTGCCAGCAGTGATGGACAGAGCGAAAAACTGTTTTTT. Translated: CASSDGQSEKLFF.

The chain is built from TRBV6-6 and TRBJ1-1; D is ambiguous. This CDR3 comprises 14 residues. Trimming cost V 6 bases and J 1 base, with 12 bases left between them. The germline CDR1 and CDR2 sequences are MNHNY and SVGAGI (reference sequence). CDR3 DNA sequence: TGTGCCAGCAGCGTGCGGGTAACGAACACTGAAGCTTTCTTT. It translates to CASSVRVTNTEAFF.

The chain couples TRBV7-9 to TRBJ1-4; tentatively, D is TRBD1 (5 bases). Germline V CDR1 and CDR2: SEHNR, FQNEAQ (reference sequence). The CDR3 is 14 amino acids. V was clipped by 1 base and J by 7 bases, with 10 bases between them. CDR3 coding DNA: TGTGCCAGCAGCTTAGACGGACAAACTGAAAAACTGTTTTTT. It yields the protein CASSLDGQTEKLFF.